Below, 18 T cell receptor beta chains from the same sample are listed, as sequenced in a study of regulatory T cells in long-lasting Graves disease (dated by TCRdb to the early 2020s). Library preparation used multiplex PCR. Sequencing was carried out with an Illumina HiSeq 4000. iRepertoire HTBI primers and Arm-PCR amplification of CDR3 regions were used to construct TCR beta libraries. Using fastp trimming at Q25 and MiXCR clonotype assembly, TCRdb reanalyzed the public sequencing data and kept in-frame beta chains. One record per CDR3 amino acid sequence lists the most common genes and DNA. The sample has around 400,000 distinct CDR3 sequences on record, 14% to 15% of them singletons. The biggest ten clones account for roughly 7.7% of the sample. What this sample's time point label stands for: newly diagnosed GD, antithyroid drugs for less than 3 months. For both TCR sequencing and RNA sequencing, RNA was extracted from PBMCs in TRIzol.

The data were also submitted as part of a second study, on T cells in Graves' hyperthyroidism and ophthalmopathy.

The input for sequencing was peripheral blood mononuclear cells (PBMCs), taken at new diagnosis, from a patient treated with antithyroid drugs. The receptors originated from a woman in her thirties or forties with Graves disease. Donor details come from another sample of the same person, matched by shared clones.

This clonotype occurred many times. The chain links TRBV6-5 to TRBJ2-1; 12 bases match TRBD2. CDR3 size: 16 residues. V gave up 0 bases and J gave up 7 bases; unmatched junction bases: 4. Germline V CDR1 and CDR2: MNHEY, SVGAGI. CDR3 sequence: CASSYSTSGSTNEQFF. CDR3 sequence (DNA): TGTGCCAGCAGTTACTCGACTAGCGGGAGTACTAATGAGCAGTTCTTC.

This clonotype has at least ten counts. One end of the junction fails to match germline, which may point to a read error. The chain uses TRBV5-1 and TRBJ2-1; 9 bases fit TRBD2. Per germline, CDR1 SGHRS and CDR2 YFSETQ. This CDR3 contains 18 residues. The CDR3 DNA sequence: TGTGCCAGCAGCTTGGATCTAGCGGGAAGCCTTATTGTCAATGAGCAGTTCTTC. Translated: CASSLDLAGSLIVNEQFF.

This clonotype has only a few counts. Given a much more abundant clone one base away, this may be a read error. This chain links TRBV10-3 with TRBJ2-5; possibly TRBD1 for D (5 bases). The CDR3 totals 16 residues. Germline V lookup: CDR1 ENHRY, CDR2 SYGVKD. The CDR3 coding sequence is TGTGCCACCAGTGAAAGAGAGCTTTCAGGGCAAGAGACCCAGTACTTC. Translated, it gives CATSERELSGQETQYF.

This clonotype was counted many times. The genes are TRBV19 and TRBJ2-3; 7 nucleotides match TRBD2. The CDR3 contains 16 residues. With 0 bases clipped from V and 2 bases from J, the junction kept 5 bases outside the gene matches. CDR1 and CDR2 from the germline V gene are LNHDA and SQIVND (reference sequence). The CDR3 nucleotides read TGTGCCAGTAGTATAGATATAACTAGCGCCACAGATACGCAGTATTTT. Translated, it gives CASSIDITSATDTQYF.

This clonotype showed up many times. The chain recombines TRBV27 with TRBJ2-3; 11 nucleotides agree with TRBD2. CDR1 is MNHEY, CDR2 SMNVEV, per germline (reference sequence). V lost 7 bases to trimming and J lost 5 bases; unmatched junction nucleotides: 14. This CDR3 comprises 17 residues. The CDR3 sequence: CASTQWGSGRVRDTQYF. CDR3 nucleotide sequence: TGTGCCAGCACCCAATGGGGTAGCGGGAGGGTAAGAGATACGCAGTATTTT.

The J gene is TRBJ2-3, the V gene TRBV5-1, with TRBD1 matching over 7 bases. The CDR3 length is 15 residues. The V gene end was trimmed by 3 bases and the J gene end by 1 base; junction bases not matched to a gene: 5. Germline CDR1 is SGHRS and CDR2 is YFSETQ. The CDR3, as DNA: TGCGCCAGCAGCTCAGGGGACAGACGCACAGATACGCAGTATTTT. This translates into CASSSGDRRTDTQYF.

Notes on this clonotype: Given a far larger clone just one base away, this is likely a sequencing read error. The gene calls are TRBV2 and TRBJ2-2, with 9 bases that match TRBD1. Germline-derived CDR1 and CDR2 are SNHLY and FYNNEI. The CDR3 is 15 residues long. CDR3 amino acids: CASSPGQGDTEELFF. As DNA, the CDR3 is TGTGCCAGCAGTCCGGGACAGGGTGACACCGAGGAGCTGTTTTTT.

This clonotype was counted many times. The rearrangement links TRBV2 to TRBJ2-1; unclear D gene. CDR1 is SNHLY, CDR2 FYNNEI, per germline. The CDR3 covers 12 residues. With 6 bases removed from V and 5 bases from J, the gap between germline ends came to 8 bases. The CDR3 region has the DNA TGTGCCAGCAGACTAACTCACAATGAGCAGTTCTTC. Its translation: CASRLTHNEQFF. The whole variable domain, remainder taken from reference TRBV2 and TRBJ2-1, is EPEVTQTPSHQVTQMGQEVILRCVPISNHLYFYWYRQILGQKVEFLVSFYNNEISEKSEIFDDQFSVERPDGSNFTLKIRSTKLEDSAMYFCASRLTHNEQFFGPGTRLTVL.

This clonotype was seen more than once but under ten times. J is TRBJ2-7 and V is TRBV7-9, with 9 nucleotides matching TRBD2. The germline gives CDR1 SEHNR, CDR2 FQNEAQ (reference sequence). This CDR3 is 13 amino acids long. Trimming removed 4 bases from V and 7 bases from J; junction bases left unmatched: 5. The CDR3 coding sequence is TGTGCCAGCAGCTCCGGACTAGCGTGGGAGCAGTACTTC. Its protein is CASSSGLAWEQYF.

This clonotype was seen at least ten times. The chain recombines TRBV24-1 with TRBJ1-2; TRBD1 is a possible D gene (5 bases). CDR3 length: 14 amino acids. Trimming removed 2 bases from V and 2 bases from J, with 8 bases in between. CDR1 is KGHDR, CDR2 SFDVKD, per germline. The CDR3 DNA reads TGTGCCACCAGTGATTCGGCAGGGAACTATGGCTACACCTTC. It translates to CATSDSAGNYGYTF.

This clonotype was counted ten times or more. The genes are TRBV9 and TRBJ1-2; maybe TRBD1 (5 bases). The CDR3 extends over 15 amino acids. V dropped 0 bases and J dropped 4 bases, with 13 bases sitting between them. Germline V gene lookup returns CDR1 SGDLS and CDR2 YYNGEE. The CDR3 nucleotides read TGTGCCAGCAGCGTAGAAGGGGACCCCGTCTATGGCTACACCTTC. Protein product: CASSVEGDPVYGYTF.

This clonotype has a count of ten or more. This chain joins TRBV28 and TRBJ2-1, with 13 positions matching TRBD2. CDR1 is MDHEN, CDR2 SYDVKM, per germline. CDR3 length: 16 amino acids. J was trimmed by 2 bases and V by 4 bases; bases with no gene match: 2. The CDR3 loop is CASSWTSGRTYNEQFF. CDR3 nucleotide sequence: TGTGCCAGCAGTTGGACTAGCGGGAGAACCTACAATGAGCAGTTCTTC. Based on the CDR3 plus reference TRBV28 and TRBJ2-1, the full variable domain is DVKVTQSSRYLVKRTGEKVFLECVQDMDHENMFWYRQDPGLGLRLIYFSYDVKMKEKGDIPEGYSVSREKKERFSLILESASTNQTSMYLCASSWTSGRTYNEQFFGPGTRLTVL.

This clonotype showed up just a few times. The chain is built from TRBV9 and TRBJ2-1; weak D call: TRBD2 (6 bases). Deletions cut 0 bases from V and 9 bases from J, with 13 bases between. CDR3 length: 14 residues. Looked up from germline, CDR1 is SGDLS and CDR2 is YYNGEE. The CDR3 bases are TGTGCCAGCAGCGTAGACCGGGAGTTCGGTGAGCAGTTCTTC. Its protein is CASSVDREFGEQFF. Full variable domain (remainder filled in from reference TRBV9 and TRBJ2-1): DSGVTQTPKHLITATGQRVTLRCSPRSGDLSVYWYQQSLDQGLQFLIQYYNGEERAKGNILERFSAQQFPDLHSELNLSSLELGDSALYFCASSVDREFGEQFFGPGTRLTVL.

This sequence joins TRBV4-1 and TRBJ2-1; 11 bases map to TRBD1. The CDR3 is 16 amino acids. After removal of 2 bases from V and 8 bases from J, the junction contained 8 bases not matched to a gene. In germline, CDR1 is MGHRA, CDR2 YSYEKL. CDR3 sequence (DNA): TGCGCCAGCAGCCAATATACACCGGGACAGGGGGATGAGCAGTTCTTC. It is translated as CASSQYTPGQGDEQFF.

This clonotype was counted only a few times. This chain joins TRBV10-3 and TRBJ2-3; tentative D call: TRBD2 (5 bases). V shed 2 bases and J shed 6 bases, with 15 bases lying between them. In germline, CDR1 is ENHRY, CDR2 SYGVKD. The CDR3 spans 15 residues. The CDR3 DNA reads TGTGCCATCAGTGAGAGAGGGTCACCTTCGGATACGCAGTATTTT. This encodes CAISERGSPSDTQYF.

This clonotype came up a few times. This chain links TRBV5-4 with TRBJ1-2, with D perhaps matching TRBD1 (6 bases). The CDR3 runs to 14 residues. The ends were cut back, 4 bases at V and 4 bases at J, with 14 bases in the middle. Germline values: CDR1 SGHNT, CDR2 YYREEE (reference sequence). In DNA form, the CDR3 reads TGTGCCAGCAGCGGGGGAGACAGGCGCTATGGCTACACCTTC. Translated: CASSGGDRRYGYTF.

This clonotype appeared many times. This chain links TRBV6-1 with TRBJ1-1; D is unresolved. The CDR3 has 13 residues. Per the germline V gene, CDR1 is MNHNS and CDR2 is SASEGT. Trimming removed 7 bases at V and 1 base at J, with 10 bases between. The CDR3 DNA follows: TGTGCCAGCACCTCCACTGGGAACACTGAAGCTTTCTTT. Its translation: CASTSTGNTEAFF.

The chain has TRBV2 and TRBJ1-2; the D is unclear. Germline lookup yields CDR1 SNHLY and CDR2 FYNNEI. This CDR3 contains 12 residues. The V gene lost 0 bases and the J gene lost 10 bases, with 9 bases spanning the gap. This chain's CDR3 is CASSEALIDYTF. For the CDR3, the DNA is TGTGCCAGCAGTGAAGCGCTTATTGACTACACCTTC.